This T cell receptor (beta chain) stems from a study of cytomegalovirus exposure and HLA in healthy donors. General study results and limits: Confirmation in vitro established that three CMV-associated chains were specific for CMV antigens.

V was trimmed by 6 bases and J by 8 bases, leaving 11 bases between them. CDR3 size: 13 residues. Per germline, CDR1 MNHEY and CDR2 SMNVEV (reference sequence). Primers for the PCR totalled 60 Vbeta and 13 Jbeta. Profiled with immunoSEQ multiplex PCR; TCRdb holds only in-frame clones, not every one. The table has 150,000 to 200,000 clones, 60% to 85% seen once. For this clone: What it binds is unknown.

The specimen sequenced was PBMCs. The clonotype comes from a woman between 50 and 59 years old in good health and CMV-seropositive. The chain joins TRBV27 to TRBJ1-6, with D perhaps TRBD1 (6 bases). Here the CDR3 DNA reads TGTGCCAGCAGGAACAACAGGGATTCACCCCTCCACTTT. It translates to CASRNNRDSPLHF.